This T cell receptor (beta chain) was captured by sequencing in a study of T cell repertoires in cytomegalovirus infection. Study context: Public TCR beta signatures marked donors with CMV infection and the matching HLA. Notes on the study in general: Carriers of CMV and the relevant HLA type were discriminated by public TCR beta frequency. In two of eight donors, the top clonotype was HLA-C-restricted CMV-specific.

One entry per CDR3 protein results from TCRdb running MiXCR on the reads. The repertoire holds 250,000 to 300,000 distinct CDR3 sequences, with over 20% as singletons. The CDR3 extends over 13 amino acids. The germline V gene has CDR1 DFQATT and CDR2 SNEGSKA (reference sequence). Trimming removed 6 bases at V and 1 base at J, with 12 bases between. Turning to this clonotype: Its antigen is still unknown.

This sequence was found in a human donor in good health (CMV status not recorded). Some clones in this sample may be carry-over from other donors' samples. The chain joins TRBV20-1 to TRBJ1-2; tentative D call: TRBD1 (5 bases). Source material: PBMCs. The CDR3 bases are TGCAGTGCAACCACCGACAGTAACTATGGCTACACCTTC. Translation: CSATTDSNYGYTF.